One and the same sample provided the 4 T cell receptor beta chains below, sequenced in a study of metastatic and nonmetastatic thyroid tumors. None of the patients had undergone any treatment ahead of thyroid surgery. With MiXCR, TCRdb reprocessed the PCR reads. There are 50,000 or so clones in the sample; 20% to 25% occur only once, and 3% to 3.5% lies in the top ten. The sequencing sample was made of blood. These receptors were collected from a male donor with papillary thyroid cancer or a benign thyroid nodule (not recorded which). Some clones in this sample may be carry-over from other donors' samples.

This chain links TRBV19 with TRBJ2-2; TRBD1 matches at 12 bases. The germline gives CDR1 LNHDA, CDR2 SQIVND (reference sequence). The CDR3 is 16 residues long. Losses at the gene ends were 6 bases for V and 6 bases for J; bases not matched to a gene: 8. CDR3 region: CASSTGDRGLPGELFF. The CDR3 nucleotides read TGTGCCAGTAGCACGGGGGACAGGGGGCTTCCCGGGGAGCTGTTTTTT.

This clone was seen many times. This chain connects TRBV10-2 to TRBJ2-7, with 7 bases aligning to TRBD1. Germline V gene data show CDR1 as WSHSY and CDR2 as SAAADI. This CDR3 contains 12 residues. With 6 bases clipped from V and 3 bases from J, the junction kept 2 bases outside the gene matches. As DNA, the CDR3 is TGCGCCAGCAGGACAGGGATCTACGAGCAGTACTTC. It translates to CASRTGIYEQYF.

This clone was counted only a few times. This chain connects TRBV6-1 to TRBJ2-1; unclear D gene. The CDR3 sequence is 16 residues long. Trimming left V 5 bases short and J 6 bases short, with 20 bases between. Germline assignment: CDR1 MNHNS and CDR2 SASEGT. The DNA of the CDR3 is TGTGCCAGCAGTAGGGAAACGCGGTTGTTGAGCAATGAGCAGTTCTTC. Residues: CASSRETRLLSNEQFF.

In its sample, this clone was seen many times. This chain connects TRBV18 to TRBJ1-1; no clear D gene. Per the germline V gene, CDR1 is KGHSH and CDR2 is LQKENI. The V gene lost 4 bases and the J gene lost 1 base, with 10 bases spanning the gap. The CDR3 runs to 14 residues. CDR3 DNA sequence: TGTGCCAGCTCACGGACCAACGGGAACACTGAAGCTTTCTTT. Translated: CASSRTNGNTEAFF.